These 9 T cell receptor beta chains share one sample of origin, sequenced in a study of OX40 agonist ivuxolimab in advanced cancers. Data came from immunoSEQ multiplex PCR; TCRdb stores just in-frame clones and leaves some out. Here the sample spans about 84,000 clones, over 85% being singletons. The material sequenced was CD4+ or CD8+ T cells sorted from blood, taken in a trial of the OX40 agonist ivuxolimab. The source is an adult with an advanced solid tumor such as melanoma, head and neck, liver or kidney cancer.

The chain combines TRBV15 with TRBJ2-7; no firm D call. The germline V gene has CDR1 LNHNV and CDR2 YYDKDF (reference sequence). The CDR3 covers 16 residues. Trimming left V 1 base short and J 5 bases short, with 18 bases between. CDR3: CATSRVLAESPDEQYF. DNA for the CDR3: TGTGCCACCAGCAGAGTTCTCGCGGAATCCCCAGACGAGCAGTACTTC.

V gene TRBV30 combines with J gene TRBJ1-4, with D perhaps matching TRBD1 (5 bases). Trimming took 0 bases from V and 4 from J, leaving 9 bases between them. CDR1 is GTSNPN, CDR2 SVGIG, per germline (reference sequence). The CDR3 length is 14 residues. This chain's CDR3 is CAWSVADINEKLFF. CDR3 DNA sequence: TGTGCCTGGAGTGTGGCGGACATTAATGAAAAACTGTTTTTT.

This chain uses TRBV5-6 with TRBJ1-4; D might be TRBD1 (6 bases). Per the germline V gene, CDR1 is SGHDT and CDR2 is YYEEEE. The CDR3 is 16 residues long. V dropped 1 base and J dropped 2 bases, with 12 bases sitting between them. The CDR3 DNA reads TGTGCCAGCAGCTTGTATAATACAGGGACTAATGAAAAACTGTTTTTT. It codes for CASSLYNTGTNEKLFF.

The gene calls are TRBV9 and TRBJ2-3; the D is unclear. Trimming removed 2 bases from V and 2 bases from J, with 12 bases in between. The CDR3 runs to 15 residues. The germline V gene has CDR1 SGDLS and CDR2 YYNGEE. The CDR3 DNA sequence: TGTGCCAGCAGCGTTCACTTGGACCACACAGATACGCAGTATTTT. It specifies CASSVHLDHTDTQYF.

This sequence joins TRBV27 and TRBJ1-5; D is unclear. The CDR3 contains 13 residues. Trimming stripped 6 bases from V and 5 bases from J, with 11 bases between. CDR1 and CDR2 from the germline V gene are MNHEY and SMNVEV (reference sequence). In DNA form, the CDR3 reads TGTGCCAGCAGGGGGTCGGCTTATCAGCCCCAGCATTTT. Its protein is CASRGSAYQPQHF.

The chain links TRBV30 to TRBJ2-1, with 14 bases fitting TRBD2. The germline CDR1 and CDR2 sequences are GTSNPN and SVGIG (reference sequence). This CDR3 contains 15 residues. J gave up 6 bases and V 3 bases, and 4 bases lay outside the gene matches. CDR3 sequence reads: CAWSAGTSGSNEQFF. The DNA of the CDR3 is TGTGCCTGGAGCGCCGGGACTAGCGGGAGCAATGAGCAGTTCTTC. Full variable domain (rest looked up from reference TRBV30 and TRBJ2-1): SQTIHQWPATLVQPVGSPLSLECTVEGTSNPNLYWYRQAAGRGLQLLFYSVGIGQISSEVPQNLSASRPQDRQFILSSKKLLLSDSGFYLCAWSAGTSGSNEQFFGPGTRLTVL.

This sequence joins TRBV6-5 and TRBJ1-4; D remains unclear. The V end lost 6 bases, the J end lost 7 bases, and 3 bases lay between the germline ends. Germline V gives CDR1 MNHEY, CDR2 SVGAGI. This CDR3 comprises 10 residues. The chain's CDR3 is CASSGEKLFF. The CDR3 DNA follows: TGTGCCAGCAGCGGTGAAAAACTGTTTTTT.

In its sample, this clone was seen a few times. The DNA of the CDR3 is TGTGCCATCAGTGAGGAGGGGGACAGCGAAGCTTTCTTT. The encoded protein is CAISEEGDSEAFF. The chain carries TRBV10-3 and TRBJ1-1; 7 bases match TRBD1. CDR1 is ENHRY and CDR2 is SYGVKD in the germline V gene. The CDR3 has 13 amino acids. With 2 bases clipped from V and 8 bases from J, the junction kept 5 bases outside the gene matches.

V usage is TRBV5-1 and J usage is TRBJ2-7; TRBD1 matches 9 bases. This CDR3 is 16 amino acids long. Germline V gene sequence: CDR1 SGHRS, CDR2 YFSETQ. V trimming: 2 bases; J trimming: 6 bases; junction bases outside the gene matches: 12. CDR3 residues: CASSFPAGTGIAEQYF. In DNA form, the CDR3 reads TGCGCCAGCAGCTTCCCTGCCGGGACAGGGATCGCCGAGCAGTACTTC. Together with reference TRBV5-1 and TRBJ2-7, the CDR3 gives the full variable domain: KAGVTQTPRYLIKTRGQQVTLSCSPISGHRSVSWYQQTPGQGLQFLFEYFSETQRNKGNFPGRFSGRQFSNSRSEMNVSTLELGDSALYLCASSFPAGTGIAEQYFGPGTRLTVT.